This T cell receptor beta chain is from a study of T cells in Graves' hyperthyroidism and ophthalmopathy. With 11 bases removed from V and 0 bases from J, the gap between germline ends came to 17 bases. The length of the CDR3 is 14 residues. The V gene's germline CDR1 is ENHRY and CDR2 SYGVKD. It was RNA transcripts that yielded the amplified TCR beta CDR3 regions. HTBI primers were the set used in a first-round RT-PCR of the TCR CDR3. TCRdb re-called the multiplex PCR reads with MiXCR, one entry per CDR3 protein. This table holds 93,000 or so distinct CDR3 sequences, about 45% found once. The sample comprised blood. This chain links TRBV10-3 with TRBJ2-7, with D possibly TRBD2 on 5 matching bases. This TCR was recovered from a man aged 35 to 55 with Graves' hyperthyroidism. CDR3 sequence: CAWRGQDRSYEQYF. The CDR3 DNA is TGTGCCTGGAGAGGGCAGGACCGCTCCTACGAGCAGTACTTC.